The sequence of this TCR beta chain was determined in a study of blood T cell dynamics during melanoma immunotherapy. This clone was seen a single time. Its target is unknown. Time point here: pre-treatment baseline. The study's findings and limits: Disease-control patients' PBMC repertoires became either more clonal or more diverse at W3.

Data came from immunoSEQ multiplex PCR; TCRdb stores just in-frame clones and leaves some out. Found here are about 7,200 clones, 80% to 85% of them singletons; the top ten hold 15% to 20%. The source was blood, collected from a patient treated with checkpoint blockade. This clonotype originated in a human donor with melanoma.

As DNA, the CDR3 is TGTGCCAGCAGCTCGGGTGGACAGGGGGCCCACGAGCAGTACTTC. Residues: CASSSGGQGAHEQYF. The chain uses TRBV5-4 and TRBJ2-7; 11 bases agree with TRBD1. The CDR3 has 15 residues. The ends lost 3 bases at V and 5 bases at J; junction bases unmatched: 7. Germline CDR1 and CDR2: SGHNT and YYREEE (reference sequence).